What follows are 14 T cell receptor beta chains derived from one specimen sequenced in a study of control samples from healthy donors and cancer patients. Sequencing was performed with immunoSEQ multiplex PCR; in TCRdb, only in-frame clones are kept and a portion is missing. In the table there are more than 100,000 clones, 80% to 95% of which are singletons. What was sequenced was blood. Receptors originate from a man between 18 and 29 years old in good health.

The chain carries TRBV7-3 and TRBJ2-2; 9 bases fit TRBD1. V shed 5 bases and J 5 bases; nucleotides not matched to a gene: 6. The V gene's germline CDR1 is SGHTA and CDR2 FQGTGA. CDR3 length: 15 residues. CDR3 sequence: CASSPGTGRTGELFF. The CDR3 coding sequence is TGTGCCAGCAGCCCCGGGACAGGGAGGACCGGGGAGCTGTTTTTT.

The V gene is TRBV4-2, the J gene TRBJ1-1; D possibly corresponds to TRBD1 (5 bases). V was pared by 5 bases and J by 1 base, with 14 bases between. CDR3 length: 15 amino acids. Looked up from germline, CDR1 is LGHNA and CDR2 is YNFKEQ. CDR3 residues: CASSERGWENTEAFF. The CDR3 region has the DNA TGTGCCAGCAGCGAAAGGGGATGGGAGAACACTGAAGCTTTCTTT.

This clone has more than one count but fewer than ten. This chain uses TRBV4-1 with TRBJ1-6; D may be TRBD1 (6 bases). The CDR3 length is 16 residues. V lost 5 bases to trimming and J lost 9 bases, with 20 bases between them. Germline assignment: CDR1 MGHRA and CDR2 YSYEKL. The CDR3 protein is CASSASGALNSSPLHF. The CDR3 DNA follows: TGCGCCAGCAGCGCATCAGGGGCCCTCAATTCTTCACCCCTCCACTTT.

This clone was recorded only once. The chain joins TRBV7-6 to TRBJ1-1; the D gene is possibly TRBD1 (5 bases). Germline V CDR1 and CDR2: SGHVS, FNYEAQ. Between the trimmed V and J ends, which lost 1 base and 0 bases, there was a span of 9 bases. This CDR3 is 15 amino acids long. DNA of the CDR3: TGTGCCAGCAGCTTAGTGACAGACTTGAACACTGAAGCTTTCTTT. Translating it yields CASSLVTDLNTEAFF.

The genes are TRBV18 and TRBJ1-3; D is unresolved. Germline V gene lookup returns CDR1 KGHSH and CDR2 LQKENI. The CDR3 is 15 amino acids. Deletions cut 3 bases from V and 0 bases from J, with 9 bases between. The DNA for the CDR3 is TGTGCCAGCTCACCCCAGGTCGACTCTGGAAACACCATATATTTT. Its protein product is CASSPQVDSGNTIYF.

This chain connects TRBV2 to TRBJ1-5; 8 nucleotides agree with TRBD1. The V gene end was trimmed by 7 bases and the J gene end by 4 bases; junction bases not matched to a gene: 9. Germline CDR1 SNHLY, CDR2 FYNNEI. This CDR3 is built from 15 residues. The CDR3 nucleotides read TGTGCCAGCATCCTCGACAGGGGCGAAAATCAGCCCCAGCATTTT. Translated: CASILDRGENQPQHF.

The genes are TRBV5-6 and TRBJ2-7; a weak D match, TRBD2 (5 bases). CDR3 length: 14 amino acids. Germline CDR1 reads SGHDT; CDR2 reads YYEEEE. V dropped 1 base and J dropped 0 bases, with 8 bases sitting between them. The CDR3 bases are TGTGCCAGCAGCTTGACTGGACTCTCCTACGAGCAGTACTTC. This encodes CASSLTGLSYEQYF.

The chain joins TRBV2 to TRBJ2-1; tentative D call: TRBD2 (6 bases). V lost 8 bases and J 4 bases, leaving 9 bases between the germline ends. CDR1 and CDR2 (germline): SNHLY, FYNNEI. The CDR3 sequence is 12 residues long. The CDR3 reads CASGLSYNEQFF. The CDR3 DNA follows: TGTGCCAGCGGACTATCTTACAATGAGCAGTTCTTC.

V and J are TRBV19 and TRBJ1-1; D call uncertain. Trimming removed 2 bases from V and 2 bases from J, with 6 bases in between. This CDR3 region has 13 residues. Per germline, CDR1 LNHDA and CDR2 SQIVND (reference sequence). In nucleotides, the CDR3 is TGTGCCAGTAGTATATCGACTAACACTGAAGCTTTCTTT. Translating gives CASSISTNTEAFF.

This clone was detected a few times. DNA of the CDR3: TGTGCCAGCAGCTCGAAGGGTTGGGACAGGGAGGACACTGAAGCTTTCTTT. Translation gives CASSSKGWDREDTEAFF. This chain uses TRBV5-6 with TRBJ1-1; 9 bases agree with TRBD1. The junction had 12 bases not matched to a gene; V was cut back by 3 bases and J by 3 bases. CDR1 and CDR2 (germline): SGHDT, YYEEEE. This CDR3 is 17 amino acids long.

This rearrangement joins TRBV3-1 (or the pseudogene TRBV3-2) to TRBJ1-5; D gene uncertain. The V end was cut by 3 bases, the J end by 5 bases, with 11 bases between. Germline values: CDR1 LGHDT, CDR2 YNNKEL (reference sequence). This CDR3 comprises 14 residues. Here the CDR3 DNA reads TGTGCCAGCAGCCATTTGGGTAGGGATCAGCCCCAGCATTTT. Translation gives CASSHLGRDQPQHF.

This sequence joins TRBV7-2 and TRBJ1-6; D is possibly TRBD1 (6 bases). Trimming pared 1 base from V and 0 bases from J, leaving 10 bases between. CDR1 and CDR2 from the germline V gene are SGHTA and FQGNSA. The CDR3 runs to 17 residues. The CDR3 DNA follows: TGTGCCAGCAGCTTAGTGGGGGGGCTCTCCTATAATTCACCCCTCCACTTT. Translating gives CASSLVGGLSYNSPLHF.

The J gene is TRBJ2-3, the V gene TRBV3-1 (or the pseudogene TRBV3-2); 7 bases fit TRBD2. There are 17 residues in the CDR3. The germline gives CDR1 LGHDT, CDR2 YNNKEL (reference sequence). V was pared by 4 bases and J by 1 base, with 11 bases of the junction left unmatched. Written as DNA, the CDR3 is TGTGCCAGCAGCCGACGGCTGGGTGCGGGGGGCACAGATACGCAGTATTTT. It encodes CASSRRLGAGGTDTQYF.

This chain connects TRBV27 to TRBJ1-2, with D possibly being TRBD1 (6 bases). The CDR3 contains 16 residues. Germline CDR1 reads MNHEY; CDR2 reads SMNVEV (reference sequence). V lost 0 bases, J lost 8 bases, and 19 bases lay in between. The CDR3 nucleotides are TGTGCCAGCAGTTTATCGTCGCACAGGGCTTTAAGGGGCTACACCTTC. It codes for CASSLSSHRALRGYTF.